The 16 T cell receptor beta chains listed next were all sequenced from one sample in a study of cytomegalovirus exposure and HLA in healthy donors. PCR used 60 Vbeta primers and 13 Jbeta primers. Sequenced by immunoSEQ multiplex PCR; TCRdb stores in-frame clones only, minus some. In the table there are 110,000 or so clones, more than 80% of which are singletons. The sample consisted of PBMCs. The receptor source for this set is a man aged 40-50 years in good health and CMV-seronegative.

This sequence joins TRBV5-6 and TRBJ1-1; weak D call: TRBD1 (6 bases). The V gene lost 1 base and the J gene lost 0 bases, with 7 bases spanning the gap. Germline values: CDR1 SGHDT, CDR2 YYEEEE. This CDR3 comprises 14 residues. The CDR3 loop reads CASSLRDMNTEAFF. CDR3 sequence (DNA): TGTGCCAGCAGCTTGCGGGACATGAACACTGAAGCTTTCTTT.

J is TRBJ1-2 and V is TRBV5-1; the match to TRBD1 covers 7 bases. The ends lost 0 bases at V and 9 bases at J; junction bases unmatched: 5. Germline CDR1 and CDR2: SGHRS and YFSETQ. There are 13 residues in the CDR3. DNA for the CDR3: TGCGCCAGCAGCTTGGCCGGACAGGTGAGCTACACCTTC. As protein: CASSLAGQVSYTF.

The chain has TRBV7-2 and TRBJ2-5; D not certain. Germline V gene sequence: CDR1 SGHTA, CDR2 FQGNSA. V was clipped by 5 bases and J by 4 bases, with 20 bases between them. There are 16 residues in the CDR3. DNA for the CDR3: TGTGCCAGCAGCCCACAACAAGCTGGGCTGGGAGAGACCCAGTACTTC. Its protein product is CASSPQQAGLGETQYF.

This clone was seen a few times. J is TRBJ2-6 and V is TRBV5-1; D gene uncertain. This CDR3 has 18 residues. Trimming left V 0 bases short and J 0 bases short, with 13 bases between. Germline CDR1 and CDR2: SGHRS and YFSETQ. CDR3 bases: TGCGCCAGCAGCTTGGAGTTCCTCCCGAGCTCTGGGGCCAACGTCCTGACTTTC. It translates to CASSLEFLPSSGANVLTF.

The genes are TRBV30 and TRBJ2-2; D unresolved. There are 13 residues in the CDR3. The ends were cut back, 0 bases at V and 7 bases at J, with 9 bases in the middle. Germline loops: CDR1 GTSNPN, CDR2 SVGIG (reference sequence). Here the CDR3 DNA reads TGTGCCTGGAGTGTTACAACGGGCGGGGAGCTGTTTTTT. Protein sequence: CAWSVTTGGELFF.

V is TRBV28 and J is TRBJ1-5; D is ambiguous. The V gene's germline CDR1 is MDHEN and CDR2 SYDVKM. The length of the CDR3 is 14 residues. V lost 3 bases to trimming and J lost 0 bases, with 6 bases between them. The CDR3 reads CASSFASSNQPQHF. The CDR3 nucleotides are TGTGCCAGCAGTTTCGCTAGTAGCAATCAGCCCCAGCATTTT. Combining the CDR3 with reference TRBV28 and TRBJ1-5 gives the whole variable domain DVKVTQSSRYLVKRTGEKVFLECVQDMDHENMFWYRQDPGLGLRLIYFSYDVKMKEKGDIPEGYSVSREKKERFSLILESASTNQTSMYLCASSFASSNQPQHFGDGTRLSIL.

The chain couples TRBV30 to TRBJ1-6, with a weak D call TRBD1 (5 bases). Trimming pared 4 bases from V and 7 bases from J, leaving 11 bases between. Per germline, CDR1 GTSNPN and CDR2 SVGIG (reference sequence). The CDR3 is made up of 13 amino acids. DNA for the CDR3: TGTGCCTGGACGCAAGACAGCAATTCACCCCTCCACTTT. It codes for CAWTQDSNSPLHF.

The J gene is TRBJ1-1, the V gene TRBV7-3, with TRBD1 as a possible D gene (5 bases). Per the germline V gene, CDR1 is SGHTA and CDR2 is FQGTGA. V was cut by 5 bases and J by 0 bases, with 19 bases left in between. CDR3 length: 17 amino acids. The CDR3 DNA reads TGTGCCAGCAGCCCCCGTGGAGGGGTGGGGATGAACACTGAAGCTTTCTTT. This sequence encodes CASSPRGGVGMNTEAFF.

The rearrangement joins TRBV11-2 to TRBJ1-4, with 8 bases matching TRBD1. This CDR3 spans 14 amino acids. CDR1 and CDR2 (germline): SGHAT, FQNNGV. The V gene end was trimmed by 5 bases and the J gene end by 7 bases; junction bases not matched to a gene: 6. The CDR3 sequence is CASSQDRVGEKLFF. In DNA form, the CDR3 reads TGTGCCAGCAGCCAGGACAGGGTGGGTGAAAAACTGTTTTTT.

The chain combines TRBV6-1 with TRBJ2-2; D gene unclear. This CDR3 comprises 11 residues. Germline V gene data show CDR1 as MNHNS and CDR2 as SASEGT. V dropped 11 bases and J dropped 7 bases, with 11 bases sitting between them. CDR3 DNA: TGTGCCGGCCGAGGAGTCGGGGAGCTGTTTTTT. Translation: CAGRGVGELFF.

V gene TRBV5-1 combines with J gene TRBJ1-2, with TRBD1 matching 8 bases. This CDR3 region has 14 residues. The germline V gene encodes CDR1 SGHRS and CDR2 YFSETQ. With V trimmed by 3 bases and J by 3 bases, 4 bases remained unmatched. CDR3 sequence: CASSSDRVDYGYTF. In DNA form, the CDR3 reads TGCGCCAGCAGCTCGGACAGGGTGGACTATGGCTACACCTTC.

This chain uses TRBV18 with TRBJ1-2; D may be TRBD1 (6 bases). The CDR3 covers 15 residues. The V and J ends lost 0 bases and 2 bases respectively, with 10 bases between them. From germline, CDR1 is KGHSH and CDR2 LQKENI. The DNA of the CDR3 is TGTGCCAGCTCACCACCGGGGGGGCAGAACTATGGCTACACCTTC. This sequence encodes CASSPPGGQNYGYTF. Using reference TRBV18 and TRBJ1-2 for the parts outside the CDR3, the full variable domain is NAGVMQNPRHLVRRRGQEARLRCSPMKGHSHVYWYRQLPEEGLKFMVYLQKENIIDESGMPKERFSAEFPKEGPSILRIQQVVRGDSAAYFCASSPPGGQNYGYTFGSGTRLTVV.

This clone was observed a handful of times. This rearrangement joins TRBV2 to TRBJ1-1; 9 bases align to TRBD1. V was pared by 4 bases and J by 0 bases, with 3 bases of the junction left unmatched. CDR1 SNHLY and CDR2 FYNNEI come from the germline V gene. The CDR3 consists of 15 residues. CDR3 in DNA: TGTGCCAGCAGTGTATACAGGGGGCTGAACACTGAAGCTTTCTTT. Protein sequence: CASSVYRGLNTEAFF.

This clone has only a few counts. The chain uses TRBV18 and TRBJ1-1, with D perhaps matching TRBD1 (6 bases). Germline loops: CDR1 KGHSH, CDR2 LQKENI. V dropped 5 bases and J dropped 4 bases, with 11 bases sitting between them. The CDR3 is made up of 13 amino acids. In nucleotides, the CDR3 is TGTGCCAGCTCAGGAGACAGGCTCACTGAAGCTTTCTTT. It yields the protein CASSGDRLTEAFF.

This clone appeared a single time. The V and J genes are TRBV7-9 and TRBJ2-4, with 7 bases fitting TRBD1. Unmatched junction bases numbered 8, after V lost 3 bases and J lost 9 bases. CDR1 is SEHNR and CDR2 is FQNEAQ in the germline V gene (reference sequence). The CDR3 extends over 14 amino acids. CDR3 sequence (DNA): TGTGCCAGCAGCTTTGCAGGGGGTGAGGCCATTCAGTACTTC. Translating it yields CASSFAGGEAIQYF.

This clone was recorded once. The chain links TRBV19 to TRBJ1-1, with TRBD1 identical over 7 bases. This CDR3 is 14 amino acids long. Germline-derived CDR1 and CDR2 are LNHDA and SQIVND (reference sequence). V gave up 6 bases and J gave up 0 bases; unmatched junction bases: 4. The CDR3 protein is CASSEGAMNTEAFF. DNA for the CDR3: TGTGCCAGTAGCGAGGGGGCAATGAACACTGAAGCTTTCTTT. The full variable domain, with the rest looked up from reference TRBV19 and TRBJ1-1, is DGGITQSPKYLFRKEGQNVTLSCEQNLNHDAMYWYRQDPGQGLRLIYYSQIVNDFQKGDIAEGYSVSREKKESFPLTVTSAQKNPTAFYLCASSEGAMNTEAFFGQGTRLTVV.